The 18 T cell receptor beta chains below were found in one sample sequenced in a study of monozygotic twins with inflammatory bowel disease. TCRdb re-called the 5' RACE reads and catalogs CDR3 proteins one per entry, DNA excluded. The table for this sample gives some 150,000 distinct CDR3 sequences. Sample: blood. Receptors originate from a human donor with ulcerative colitis or Crohn's disease, or a healthy co-twin of an affected twin (not recorded which).

This chain connects TRBV7-2 to TRBJ1-6; as DNA is missing, the TRBD1 call by TCRdb cannot be tested. Germline CDR1 and CDR2: SGHTA and FQGNSA. This CDR3 comprises 17 residues. CDR3 loop: CASSQVPGQGKNSPLHF.

The V gene is TRBV7-2, the J gene TRBJ2-3; no DNA is available, so the TRBD1 call from TCRdb remains unchecked. Germline-derived CDR1 and CDR2 are SGHTA and FQGNSA. The CDR3 consists of 13 residues. The CDR3 loop reads CASSTPGTDTQYF.

The rearrangement joins TRBV21-1 to TRBJ1-5; TCRdb names TRBD1, which stays unverified in the absence of DNA. TRBV21-1 is a listed pseudogene. This CDR3 contains 14 residues. The CDR3 region is CASSKPWERKPQHF.

The rearrangement uses TRBV5-1 and TRBJ1-5; the D gene TCRdb calls, TRBD1, cannot be checked with no DNA. Germline V CDR1 and CDR2: SGHRS, YFSETQ. The CDR3 sequence is 15 residues long. The CDR3 reads CASSLSTGGSQPQHF.

This chain joins TRBV20-1 and TRBJ2-5; the TCRdb call, TRBD1, lacks DNA for checking. This CDR3 comprises 16 residues. Germline assignment: CDR1 DFQATT and CDR2 SNEGSKA (reference sequence). This CDR3 is CSAPRPRTGAGETQYF.

The chain's CDR3 is CASSRTSGNEQFF. The chain recombines TRBV7-2 with TRBJ2-1; the D gene TCRdb calls, TRBD2, cannot be checked with no DNA. The CDR3 has 13 amino acids. Germline CDR1 and CDR2: SGHTA and FQGNSA.

The chain links TRBV20-1 to TRBJ2-7; no DNA is available, so the TRBD1 call from TCRdb remains unchecked. The CDR3 spans 13 residues. Germline loops: CDR1 DFQATT, CDR2 SNEGSKA (reference sequence). The CDR3: CSATRDSLNRQYF.

This sequence joins TRBV20-1 and TRBJ2-1. This CDR3 is built from 15 residues. CDR1 is DFQATT, CDR2 SNEGSKA, per germline (reference sequence). The CDR3 is CSASMAGSSYNEQFF.

The chain uses TRBV5-1 and TRBJ2-3; TCRdb outputs TRBD2, but without DNA this stays unchecked. CDR1 is SGHRS, CDR2 YFSETQ, per germline. This CDR3 contains 15 residues. This chain's CDR3 is CASSPGTTLTDTQYF. Supplemented by reference TRBV5-1 and TRBJ2-3, the full variable domain reads KAGVTQTPRYLIKTRGQQVTLSCSPISGHRSVSWYQQTPGQGLQFLFEYFSETQRNKGNFPGRFSGRQFSNSRSEMNVSTLELGDSALYLCASSPGTTLTDTQYFGPGTRLTVL.

The chain is built from TRBV6-2 or TRBV6-3 and TRBJ1-1. Germline-derived CDR1 and CDR2 are MNHEY and SVGEGT. The CDR3 extends over 12 amino acids. The CDR3 here is CASSPGQAKAFF.

CDR3 amino acids: CASTLEWEAFF. The rearrangement joins TRBV6-6 to TRBJ1-1. CDR1 and CDR2 (germline): MNHNY, SVGAGI (reference sequence). CDR3 length: 11 amino acids.

The V gene is TRBV7-6, the J gene TRBJ1-3; TCRdb reports TRBD1, a call that lacks DNA to check it against. Germline CDR1 is SGHVS and CDR2 is FNYEAQ. CDR3 length: 15 amino acids. The CDR3 reads CASSLAGQGAYTIYF.

This sequence joins TRBV28 and TRBJ1-1; TCRdb's D call of TRBD1 is untestable without DNA. Germline V CDR1 and CDR2: MDHEN, SYDVKM. This CDR3 is built from 14 residues. This chain's CDR3 is CASSAPDRDTEAFF. The full variable domain, in which reference TRBV28 and TRBJ1-1 provide the parts outside the CDR3, is DVKVTQSSRYLVKRTGEKVFLECVQDMDHENMFWYRQDPGLGLRLIYFSYDVKMKEKGDIPEGYSVSREKKERFSLILESASTNQTSMYLCASSAPDRDTEAFFGQGTRLTVV.

This chain joins TRBV6-5 and TRBJ2-1. Germline values: CDR1 MNHEY, CDR2 SVGAGI. The CDR3 is 17 residues long. The CDR3 spells CASSYLGPSDLYNEQFF.

The gene calls are TRBV10-3 and TRBJ1-1. The CDR3 runs to 15 residues. Germline CDR1 reads ENHRY; CDR2 reads SYGVKD. The CDR3 loop reads CAISESSSGVAEAFF.

The chain uses TRBV7-2 and TRBJ2-7; the TRBD2 assignment by TCRdb is unverifiable without DNA. Germline V gives CDR1 SGHTA, CDR2 FQGNSA. This CDR3 spans 16 amino acids. The CDR3: CASSPIRDGGSREQYF.

The chain recombines TRBV7-2 with TRBJ1-4; the TCRdb D gene call, TRBD1, has no DNA to confirm it. Germline V lookup: CDR1 SGHTA, CDR2 FQGNSA. The CDR3 has 14 amino acids. CDR3 sequence reads: CASSWGGVDEKLFF. Complete variable domain (other parts from reference TRBV7-2 and TRBJ1-4): GAGVSQSPSNKVTEKGKDVELRCDPISGHTALYWYRQSLGQGLEFLIYFQGNSAPDKSGLPSDRFSAERTGGSVSTLTIQRTQQEDSAVYLCASSWGGVDEKLFFGSGTQLSVL.

The rearrangement joins TRBV12-3 or TRBV12-4 to TRBJ2-2. The CDR3 spans 14 residues. The CDR3 protein is CASSRTTNTGELFF.